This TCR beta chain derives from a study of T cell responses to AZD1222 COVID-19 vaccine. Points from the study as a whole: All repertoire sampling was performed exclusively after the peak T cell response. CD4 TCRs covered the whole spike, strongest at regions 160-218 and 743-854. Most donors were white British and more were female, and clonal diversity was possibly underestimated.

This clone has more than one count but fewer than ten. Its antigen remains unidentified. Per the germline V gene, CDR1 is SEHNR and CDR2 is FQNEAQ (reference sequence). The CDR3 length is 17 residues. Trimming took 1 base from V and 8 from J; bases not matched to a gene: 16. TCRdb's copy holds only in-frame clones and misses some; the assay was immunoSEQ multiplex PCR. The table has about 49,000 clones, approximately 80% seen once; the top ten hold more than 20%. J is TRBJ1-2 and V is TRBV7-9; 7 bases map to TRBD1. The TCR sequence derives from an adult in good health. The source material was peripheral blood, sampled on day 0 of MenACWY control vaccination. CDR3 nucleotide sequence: TGTGCCAGCAGCTTAGGAGCGGAAACGACAGGGAGGAAGGGCTACACCTTC. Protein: CASSLGAETTGRKGYTF.